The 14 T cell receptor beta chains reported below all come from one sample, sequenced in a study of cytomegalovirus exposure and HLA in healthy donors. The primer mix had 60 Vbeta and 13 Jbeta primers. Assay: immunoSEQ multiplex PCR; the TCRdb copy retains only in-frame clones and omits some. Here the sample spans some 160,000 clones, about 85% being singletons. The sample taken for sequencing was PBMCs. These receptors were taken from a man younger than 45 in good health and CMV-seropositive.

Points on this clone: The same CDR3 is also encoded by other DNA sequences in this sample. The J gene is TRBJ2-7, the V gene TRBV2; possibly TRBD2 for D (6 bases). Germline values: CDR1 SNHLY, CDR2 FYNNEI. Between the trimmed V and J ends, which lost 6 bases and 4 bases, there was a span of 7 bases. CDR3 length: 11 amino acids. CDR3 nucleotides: TGTGCCAGCAGGGGACTGTACGAGCAGTACTTC. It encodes CASRGLYEQYF.

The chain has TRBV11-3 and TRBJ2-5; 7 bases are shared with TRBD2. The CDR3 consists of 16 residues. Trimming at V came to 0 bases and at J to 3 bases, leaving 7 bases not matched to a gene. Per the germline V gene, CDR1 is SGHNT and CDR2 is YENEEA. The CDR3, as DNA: TGTGCCAGCAGCTTAGACGGCGGCGGGAGTAAAGAGACCCAGTACTTC. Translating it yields CASSLDGGGSKETQYF.

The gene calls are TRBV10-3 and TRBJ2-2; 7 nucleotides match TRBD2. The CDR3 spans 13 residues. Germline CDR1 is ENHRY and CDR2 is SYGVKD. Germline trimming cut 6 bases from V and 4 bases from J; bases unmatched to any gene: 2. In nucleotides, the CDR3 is TGTGCCATCAGCCCGGGGGGCACCGGGGAGCTGTTTTTT. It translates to CAISPGGTGELFF.

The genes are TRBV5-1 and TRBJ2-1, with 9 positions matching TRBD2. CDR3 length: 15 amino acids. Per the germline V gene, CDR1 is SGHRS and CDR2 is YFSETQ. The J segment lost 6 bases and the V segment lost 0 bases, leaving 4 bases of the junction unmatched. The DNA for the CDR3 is TGCGCCAGCAGCTTGGGGCTAGCGGGAACCAATGAGCAGTTCTTC. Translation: CASSLGLAGTNEQFF.

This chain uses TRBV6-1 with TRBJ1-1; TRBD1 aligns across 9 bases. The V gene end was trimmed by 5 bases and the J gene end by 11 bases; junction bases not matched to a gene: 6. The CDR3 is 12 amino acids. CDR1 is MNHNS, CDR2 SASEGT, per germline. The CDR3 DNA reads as TGTGCCAGCAGTACCCGACAGGGGGACGCTTTCTTT. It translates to CASSTRQGDAFF.

CDR3 amino acids: CASSLNIISRGNTIYF. CDR3 in DNA: TGTGCCAGCAGCTTGAATATAATCTCGAGAGGAAACACCATATATTTT. The chain is built from TRBV11-3 and TRBJ1-3; the D is unclear. Germline lookup yields CDR1 SGHNT and CDR2 YENEEA. CDR3 length equals 16 residues. Trimming removed 3 bases from V and 4 bases from J, with 16 bases in between.

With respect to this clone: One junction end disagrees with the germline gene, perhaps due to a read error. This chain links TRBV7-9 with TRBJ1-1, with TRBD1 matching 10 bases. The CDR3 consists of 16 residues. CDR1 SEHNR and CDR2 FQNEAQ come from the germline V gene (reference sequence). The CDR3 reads CSSSSLDRGLNTEAFF. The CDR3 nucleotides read TGTTCCAGCAGCTCTCTTGACAGGGGGCTTAACACTGAAGCTTTCTTT.

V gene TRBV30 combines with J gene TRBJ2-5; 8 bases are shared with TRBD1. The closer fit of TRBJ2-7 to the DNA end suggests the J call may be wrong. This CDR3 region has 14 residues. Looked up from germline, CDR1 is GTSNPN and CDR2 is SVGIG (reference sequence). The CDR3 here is CAWSQNRGTYEQYF. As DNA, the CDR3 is TGTGCCTGGAGTCAGAACAGGGGGACCTACGAGCAGTACTTC.

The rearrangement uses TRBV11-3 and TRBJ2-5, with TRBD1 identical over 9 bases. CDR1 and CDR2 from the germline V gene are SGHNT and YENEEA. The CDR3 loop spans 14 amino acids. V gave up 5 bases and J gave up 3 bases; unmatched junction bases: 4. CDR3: CASSGRDREETQYF. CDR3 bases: TGTGCCAGCAGCGGCCGGGACAGGGAAGAGACCCAGTACTTC.

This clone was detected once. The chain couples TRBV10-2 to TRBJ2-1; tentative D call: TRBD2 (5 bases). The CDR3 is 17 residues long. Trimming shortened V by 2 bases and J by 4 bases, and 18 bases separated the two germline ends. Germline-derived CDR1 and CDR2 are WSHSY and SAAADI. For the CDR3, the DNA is TGCGCCAGCAGTGAGCCAGCCAGTTTACTAGGGTACAATGAGCAGTTCTTC. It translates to CASSEPASLLGYNEQFF.

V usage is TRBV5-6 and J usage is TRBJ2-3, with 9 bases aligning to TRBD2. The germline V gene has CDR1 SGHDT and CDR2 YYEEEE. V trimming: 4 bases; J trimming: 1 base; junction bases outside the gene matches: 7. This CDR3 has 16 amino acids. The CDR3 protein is CASSLIAGDGTDTQYF. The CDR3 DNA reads TGTGCCAGCAGCCTAATAGCGGGAGACGGCACAGATACGCAGTATTTT.

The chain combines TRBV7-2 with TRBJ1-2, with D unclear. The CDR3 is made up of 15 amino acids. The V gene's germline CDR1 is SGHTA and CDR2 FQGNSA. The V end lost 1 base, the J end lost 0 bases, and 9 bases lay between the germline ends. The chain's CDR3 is CASSLGTESNYGYTF. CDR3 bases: TGTGCCAGCAGCTTAGGTACAGAGTCTAACTATGGCTACACCTTC.

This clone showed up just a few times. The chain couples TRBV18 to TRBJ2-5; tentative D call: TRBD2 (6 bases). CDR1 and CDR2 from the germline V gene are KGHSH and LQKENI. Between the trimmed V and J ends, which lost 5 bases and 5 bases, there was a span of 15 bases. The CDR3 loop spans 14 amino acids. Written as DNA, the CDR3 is TGTGCCAGCTCAATCAGCCGGGAGACCGAGACCCAGTACTTC. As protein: CASSISRETETQYF.

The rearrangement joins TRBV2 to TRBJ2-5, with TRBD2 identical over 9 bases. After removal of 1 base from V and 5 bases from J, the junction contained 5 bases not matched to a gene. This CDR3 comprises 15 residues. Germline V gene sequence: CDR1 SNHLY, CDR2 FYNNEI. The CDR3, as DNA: TGTGCCAGCAGTGAAGTAGCGGGAGCGGAGGAGACCCAGTACTTC. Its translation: CASSEVAGAEETQYF. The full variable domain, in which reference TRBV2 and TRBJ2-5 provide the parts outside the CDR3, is EPEVTQTPSHQVTQMGQEVILRCVPISNHLYFYWYRQILGQKVEFLVSFYNNEISEKSEIFDDQFSVERPDGSNFTLKIRSTKLEDSAMYFCASSEVAGAEETQYFGPGTRLLVL.